A few counts support the clone carrying this TCR beta chain. Antigen specificity is unknown. The length of the CDR3 is 14 residues. Germline values: CDR1 SGDLS, CDR2 YYNGEE. Trimming left V 5 bases short and J 6 bases short, with 12 bases between. This specimen comes from a study of T cell repertoires in cytomegalovirus infection. About the research overall: As its CMV epitopes, the study selected recently identified HLA-C-restricted and well-studied HLA-B-restricted targets. Public TCR beta signatures provided an indication of both CMV infection and a matching HLA type.

Study outcomes and limitations: There were carriers of CMV plus the relevant HLA, and cumulative public TCR beta family frequency identified them. Dominating the ex vivo response were HLA-C-restricted CMV-specific TCR beta clonotypes.

TCRdb passed the reads through MiXCR, listing each CDR3 protein once. Here the sample spans roughly 860,000 distinct CDR3 sequences, approximately 29% being singletons. The specimen was cultured CD8+ T cells from PBMCs, collected from culture after CMV antigen stimulation. The chain uses TRBV9 and TRBJ1-6, with D possibly matching TRBD1 (5 bases). This receptor was taken from a human donor in good health (CMV status not recorded). Some clones in this sample may be carry-over from other donors' samples. The CDR3 nucleotides are TGTGCCAGCAGTGACAGAGATACTAATTCACCCCTCCACTTT. Translation gives CASSDRDTNSPLHF.